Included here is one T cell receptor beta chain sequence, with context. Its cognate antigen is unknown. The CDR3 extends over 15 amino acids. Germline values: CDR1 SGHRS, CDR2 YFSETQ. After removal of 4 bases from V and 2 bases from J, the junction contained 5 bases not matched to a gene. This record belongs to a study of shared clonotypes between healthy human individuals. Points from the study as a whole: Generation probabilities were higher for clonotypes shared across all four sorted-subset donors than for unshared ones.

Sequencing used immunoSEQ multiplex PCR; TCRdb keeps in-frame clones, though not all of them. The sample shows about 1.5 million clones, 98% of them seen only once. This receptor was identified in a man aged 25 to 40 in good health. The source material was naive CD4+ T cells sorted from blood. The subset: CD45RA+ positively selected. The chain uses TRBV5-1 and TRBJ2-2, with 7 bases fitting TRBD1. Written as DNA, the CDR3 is TGCGCCAGCAGCACAGGGACAGTAAACACCGGGGAGCTGTTTTTT. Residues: CASSTGTVNTGELFF.